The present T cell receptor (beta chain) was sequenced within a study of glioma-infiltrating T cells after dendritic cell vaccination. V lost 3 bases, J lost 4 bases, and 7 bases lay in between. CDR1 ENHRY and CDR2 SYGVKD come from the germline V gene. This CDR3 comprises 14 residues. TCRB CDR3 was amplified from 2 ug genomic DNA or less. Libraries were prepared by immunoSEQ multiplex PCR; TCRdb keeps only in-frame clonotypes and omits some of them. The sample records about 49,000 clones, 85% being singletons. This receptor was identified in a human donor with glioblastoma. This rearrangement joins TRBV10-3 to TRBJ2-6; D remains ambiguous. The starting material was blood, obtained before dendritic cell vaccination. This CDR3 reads CAISEDSGANVLTF. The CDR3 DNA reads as TGTGCCATCAGTGAAGACTCAGGGGCCAACGTCCTGACTTTC.